This TCR beta chain was observed in a study of blood T cell repertoires in COVID-19. This table comes from immunoSEQ multiplex PCR, and its TCRdb copy is limited to in-frame clones, with some not included. The table includes about 140,000 clones, about 90% detected once. V was shortened by 6 bases and J by 15 bases, with 18 bases between the two germline ends. This CDR3 comprises 12 residues. The germline V gene has CDR1 MDHEN and CDR2 SYDVKM. The sample taken for sequencing was peripheral blood. The TCR was taken from a man in his 60s with active or convalescent COVID-19. The chain has TRBV28 and TRBJ2-1, with D possibly matching TRBD2 (5 bases). The CDR3 reads CASSILEISPFF. The CDR3 DNA reads as TGTGCCAGCAGCATACTAGAAATTTCTCCGTTCTTC.